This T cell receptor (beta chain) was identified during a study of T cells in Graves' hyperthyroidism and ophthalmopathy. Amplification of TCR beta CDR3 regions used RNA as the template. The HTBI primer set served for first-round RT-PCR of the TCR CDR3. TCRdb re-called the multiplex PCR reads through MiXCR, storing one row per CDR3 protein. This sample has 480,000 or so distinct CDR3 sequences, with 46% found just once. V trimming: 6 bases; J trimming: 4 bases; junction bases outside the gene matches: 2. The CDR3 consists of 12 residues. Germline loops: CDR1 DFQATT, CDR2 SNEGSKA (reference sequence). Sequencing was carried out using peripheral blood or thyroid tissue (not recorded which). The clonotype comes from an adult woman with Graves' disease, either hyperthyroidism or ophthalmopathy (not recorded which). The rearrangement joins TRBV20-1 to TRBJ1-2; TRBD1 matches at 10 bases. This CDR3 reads CSAGQGTYGYTF. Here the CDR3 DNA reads TGCAGTGCGGGACAGGGGACCTATGGCTACACCTTC.